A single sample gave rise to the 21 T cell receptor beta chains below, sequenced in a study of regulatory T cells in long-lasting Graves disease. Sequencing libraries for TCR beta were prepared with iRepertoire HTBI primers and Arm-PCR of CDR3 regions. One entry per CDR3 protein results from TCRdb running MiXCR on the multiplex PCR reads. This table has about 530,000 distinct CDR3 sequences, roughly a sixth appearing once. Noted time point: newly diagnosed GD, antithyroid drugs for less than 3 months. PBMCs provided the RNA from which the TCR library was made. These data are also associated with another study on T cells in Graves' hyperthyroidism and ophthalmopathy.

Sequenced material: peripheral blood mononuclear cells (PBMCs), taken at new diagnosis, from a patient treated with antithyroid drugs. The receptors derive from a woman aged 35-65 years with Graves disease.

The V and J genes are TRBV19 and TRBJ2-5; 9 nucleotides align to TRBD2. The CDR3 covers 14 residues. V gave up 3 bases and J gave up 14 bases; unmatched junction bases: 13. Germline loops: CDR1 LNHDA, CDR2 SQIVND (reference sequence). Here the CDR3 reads CASSISAGGASRYF. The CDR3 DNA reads TGTGCCAGTAGTATCAGCGCGGGGGGGGCCTCTCGCTACTTC. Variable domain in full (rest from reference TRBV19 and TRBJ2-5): DGGITQSPKYLFRKEGQNVTLSCEQNLNHDAMYWYRQDPGQGLRLIYYSQIVNDFQKGDIAEGYSVSREKKESFPLTVTSAQKNPTAFYLCASSISAGGASRYFGPGTRLLVL.

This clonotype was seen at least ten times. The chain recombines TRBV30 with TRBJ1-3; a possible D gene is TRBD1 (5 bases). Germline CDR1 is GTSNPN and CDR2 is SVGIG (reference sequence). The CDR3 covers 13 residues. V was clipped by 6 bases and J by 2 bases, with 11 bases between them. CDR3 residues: CACGWGTGNTIYF. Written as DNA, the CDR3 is TGTGCCTGTGGTTGGGGGACTGGAAACACCATATATTTT. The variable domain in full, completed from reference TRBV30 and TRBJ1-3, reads SQTIHQWPATLVQPVGSPLSLECTVEGTSNPNLYWYRQAAGRGLQLLFYSVGIGQISSEVPQNLSASRPQDRQFILSSKKLLLSDSGFYLCACGWGTGNTIYFGEGSWLTVV.

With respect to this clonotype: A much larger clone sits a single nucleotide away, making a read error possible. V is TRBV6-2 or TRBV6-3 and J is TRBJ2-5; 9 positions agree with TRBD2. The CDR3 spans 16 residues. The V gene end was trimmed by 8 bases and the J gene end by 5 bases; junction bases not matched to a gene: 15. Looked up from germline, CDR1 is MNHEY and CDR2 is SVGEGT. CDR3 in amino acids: CASRSEREARYETQYF. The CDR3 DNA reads TGTGCCAGCCGGAGTGAGCGGGAGGCGAGGTACGAGACCCAGTACTTC.

DNA of the CDR3: TGTGCGACACTTCACAGGCCCCAAACAGATACGCAGTATTTT. It specifies CATLHRPQTDTQYF. The chain combines TRBV10-3 with TRBJ2-3; tentative D call: TRBD1 (5 bases). This CDR3 is 14 amino acids long. Germline V CDR1 and CDR2: ENHRY, SYGVKD.

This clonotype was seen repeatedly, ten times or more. The CDR3 coding sequence is TGTGCCAGCAGCTCGACTCGAGGAGCAGGGATTCTCTACGAGCAGTACTTC. Translation: CASSSTRGAGILYEQYF. The chain links TRBV11-3 to TRBJ2-7, with D perhaps matching TRBD1 (5 bases). Trimming shortened V by 4 bases and J by 3 bases, and 22 bases separated the two germline ends. Germline V gives CDR1 SGHNT, CDR2 YENEEA. The CDR3 contains 17 residues.

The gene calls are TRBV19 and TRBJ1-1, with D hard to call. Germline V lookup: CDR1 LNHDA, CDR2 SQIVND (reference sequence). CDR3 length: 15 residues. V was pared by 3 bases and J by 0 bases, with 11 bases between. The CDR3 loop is CASSIAPLLNTEAFF. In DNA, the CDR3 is TGTGCCAGTAGTATTGCCCCCCTACTGAACACTGAAGCTTTCTTT.

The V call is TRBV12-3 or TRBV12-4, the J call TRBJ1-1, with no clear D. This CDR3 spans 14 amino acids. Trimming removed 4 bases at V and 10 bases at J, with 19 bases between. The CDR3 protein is CASSSIGEAERAFF. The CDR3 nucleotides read TGTGCCAGCAGTTCAATCGGGGAGGCCGAGCGAGCTTTCTTT.

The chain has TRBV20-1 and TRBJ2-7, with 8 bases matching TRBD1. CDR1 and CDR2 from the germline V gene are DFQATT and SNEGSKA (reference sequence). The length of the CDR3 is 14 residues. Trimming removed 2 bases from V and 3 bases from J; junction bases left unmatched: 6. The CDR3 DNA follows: TGCAGTGCTAGAAGGGGACAGGACCGCTACGAGCAGTACTTC. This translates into CSARRGQDRYEQYF.

CDR3 bases: TGTGCCAGCAGTTTTCCATACACCTTC. Translating it yields CASSFPYTF. The rearrangement uses TRBV28 and TRBJ1-2; D remains unclear. The V end lost 3 bases, the J end lost 11 bases, and 4 bases lay between the germline ends. CDR1 MDHEN and CDR2 SYDVKM come from the germline V gene. The CDR3 totals 9 residues.

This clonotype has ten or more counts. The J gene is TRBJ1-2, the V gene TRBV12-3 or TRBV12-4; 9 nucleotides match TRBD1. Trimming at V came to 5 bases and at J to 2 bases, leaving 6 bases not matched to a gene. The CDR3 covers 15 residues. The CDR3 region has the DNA TGTGCCAGCAGTGTACCAGGACAGGGGAACTATGGCTACACCTTC. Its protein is CASSVPGQGNYGYTF.

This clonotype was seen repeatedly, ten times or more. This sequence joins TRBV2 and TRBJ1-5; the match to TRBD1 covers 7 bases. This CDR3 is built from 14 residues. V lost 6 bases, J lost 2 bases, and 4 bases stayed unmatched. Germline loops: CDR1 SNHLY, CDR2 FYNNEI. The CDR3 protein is CASSDDRGNQPQHF. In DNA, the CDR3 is TGTGCCAGCAGCGACGACAGGGGCAATCAGCCCCAGCATTTT.

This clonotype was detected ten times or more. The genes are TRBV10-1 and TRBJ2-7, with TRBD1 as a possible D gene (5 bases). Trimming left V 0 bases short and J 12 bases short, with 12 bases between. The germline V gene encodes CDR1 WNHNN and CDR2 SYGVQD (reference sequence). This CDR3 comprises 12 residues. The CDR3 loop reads CASSESAAGLYF. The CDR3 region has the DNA TGCGCCAGCAGTGAGTCGGCGGCAGGGCTGTACTTC.

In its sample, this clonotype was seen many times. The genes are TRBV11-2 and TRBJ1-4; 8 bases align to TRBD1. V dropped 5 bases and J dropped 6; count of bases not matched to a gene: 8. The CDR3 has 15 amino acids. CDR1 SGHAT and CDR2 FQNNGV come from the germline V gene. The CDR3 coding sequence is TGTGCCAGCAGCCCAGGGGGCAGGGGGGATGAAAAACTGTTTTTT. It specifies CASSPGGRGDEKLFF.

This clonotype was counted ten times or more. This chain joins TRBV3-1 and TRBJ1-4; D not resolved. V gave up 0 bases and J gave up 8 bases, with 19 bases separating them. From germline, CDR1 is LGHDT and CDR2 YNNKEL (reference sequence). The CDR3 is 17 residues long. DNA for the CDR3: TGTGCCAGCAGCCAAGACGGCCCCAGGCGGGCGGGAGAAAAACTGTTTTTT. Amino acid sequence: CASSQDGPRRAGEKLFF.

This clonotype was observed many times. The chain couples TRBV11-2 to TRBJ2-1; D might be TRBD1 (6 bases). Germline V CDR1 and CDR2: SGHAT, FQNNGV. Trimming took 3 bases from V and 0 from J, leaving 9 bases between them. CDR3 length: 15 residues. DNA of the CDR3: TGTGCCAGCAGCTTGCCCAGGGGCTCCTACAATGAGCAGTTCTTC. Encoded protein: CASSLPRGSYNEQFF.

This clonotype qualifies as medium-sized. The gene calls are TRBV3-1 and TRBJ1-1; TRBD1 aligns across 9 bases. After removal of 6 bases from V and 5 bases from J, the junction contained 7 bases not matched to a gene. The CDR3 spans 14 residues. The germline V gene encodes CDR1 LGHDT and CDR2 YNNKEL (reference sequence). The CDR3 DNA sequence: TGTGCCAGCAGTCTGGGACAGGGATTGACTGAAGCTTTCTTT. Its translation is CASSLGQGLTEAFF.

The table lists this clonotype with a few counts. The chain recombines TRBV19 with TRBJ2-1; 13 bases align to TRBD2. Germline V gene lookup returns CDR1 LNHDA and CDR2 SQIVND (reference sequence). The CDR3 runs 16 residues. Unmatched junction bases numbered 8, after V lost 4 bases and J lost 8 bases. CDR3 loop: CASSKGLAGTWDEQFF. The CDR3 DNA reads TGTGCCAGTAGTAAGGGACTAGCGGGGACTTGGGATGAGCAGTTCTTC.

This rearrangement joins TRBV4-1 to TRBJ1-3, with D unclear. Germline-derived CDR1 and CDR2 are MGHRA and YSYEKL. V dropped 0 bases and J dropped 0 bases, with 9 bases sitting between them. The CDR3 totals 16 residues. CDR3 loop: CASSQDRGSSGNTIYF. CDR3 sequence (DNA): TGCGCCAGCAGCCAAGATCGAGGGTCCTCTGGAAACACCATATATTTT.

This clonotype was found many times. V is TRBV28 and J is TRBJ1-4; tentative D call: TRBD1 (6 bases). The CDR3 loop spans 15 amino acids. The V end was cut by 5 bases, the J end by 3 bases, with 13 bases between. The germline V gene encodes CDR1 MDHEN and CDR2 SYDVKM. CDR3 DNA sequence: TGTGCCAGCAGTACCCAGGGGATACCTAATGAAAAACTGTTTTTT. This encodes CASSTQGIPNEKLFF.

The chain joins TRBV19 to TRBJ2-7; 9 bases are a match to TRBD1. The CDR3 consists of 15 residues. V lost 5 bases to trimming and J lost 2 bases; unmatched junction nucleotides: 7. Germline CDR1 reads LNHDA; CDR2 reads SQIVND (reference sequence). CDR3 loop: CASSSDGTGTYEQYF. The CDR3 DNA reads TGTGCCAGTAGTTCCGATGGGACAGGGACCTACGAGCAGTACTTC.

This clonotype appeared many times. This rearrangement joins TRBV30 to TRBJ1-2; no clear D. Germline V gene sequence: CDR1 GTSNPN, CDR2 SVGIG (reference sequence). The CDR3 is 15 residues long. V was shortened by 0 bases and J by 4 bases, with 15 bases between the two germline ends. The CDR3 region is CAWSVSRGTPYGYTF. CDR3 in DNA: TGTGCCTGGAGTGTAAGTCGTGGTACACCCTATGGCTACACCTTC.